The T cell receptor (beta chain) described here comes from a study of post-analysis software for immune sequencing data. Background on the study: Courses of disease covered relapsing-remitting, secondary progressive and progressive-relapsing multiple sclerosis. The study's findings and limits: When compared against controls, multiple sclerosis patients showed significantly lower normalized Chao1 diversity. Strong co-clustering by F measure was evident for samples that had been prepared in the same batch. Patients used five TRBV segments, including TRBV5-6, TRBV5-1 and TRBV20-1, more often than controls.

With respect to this clonotype: Its antigen is as yet unknown.

Tagging with unique molecular identifiers was a feature of the TCR beta cDNA libraries. It was from roughly 1.1 to 9.2 million T cells that roughly 0.5 million cDNA molecules came. TCRdb itself ran the PCR reads through MiXCR, one entry per CDR3 protein. The sample contains around 700,000 distinct CDR3 sequences, approximately 59% of which appear only once. Germline CDR1 SNHLY, CDR2 FYNNEI. J was trimmed by 2 bases and V by 3 bases; bases with no gene match: 17. The CDR3 is 20 amino acids. Material for sequencing was blood. This chain joins TRBV2 and TRBJ2-1, with TRBD2 matching over 9 bases. The receptor was isolated from a girl aged 2 to 9 with multiple sclerosis. CDR3 loop: CASSDSIAGVLSGAYNEQFF. The CDR3 region has the DNA TGTGCCAGCAGTGATTCGATAGCGGGGGTTCTATCGGGCGCCTACAATGAGCAGTTCTTC.